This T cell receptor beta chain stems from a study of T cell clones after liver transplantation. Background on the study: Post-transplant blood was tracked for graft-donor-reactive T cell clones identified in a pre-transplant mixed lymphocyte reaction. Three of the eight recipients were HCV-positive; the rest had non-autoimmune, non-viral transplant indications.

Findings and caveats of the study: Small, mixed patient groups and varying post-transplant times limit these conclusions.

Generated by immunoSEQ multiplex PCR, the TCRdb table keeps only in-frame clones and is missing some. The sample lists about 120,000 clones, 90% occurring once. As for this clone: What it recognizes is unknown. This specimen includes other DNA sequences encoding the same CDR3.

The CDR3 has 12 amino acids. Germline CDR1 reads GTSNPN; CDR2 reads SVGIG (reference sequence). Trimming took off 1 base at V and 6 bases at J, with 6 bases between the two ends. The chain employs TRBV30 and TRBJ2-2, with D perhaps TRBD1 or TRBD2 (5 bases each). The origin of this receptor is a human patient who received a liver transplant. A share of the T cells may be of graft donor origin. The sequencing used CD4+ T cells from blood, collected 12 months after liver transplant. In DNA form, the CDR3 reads TGTGCCTGGAGTGCGGGGCCCGGGGAGCTGTTTTTT. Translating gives CAWSAGPGELFF.